The 2 T cell receptor beta chains in this list originate from one sample, sequenced in a study of beta chain features in type 1 diabetes. Investigators reverse transcribed all isolated RNA, so they sequenced expressed TCRB transcripts. The protocol was immunoSEQ multiplex PCR, while the TCRdb copy is restricted to in-frame clones and leaves out a portion. Among hundreds of thousands of clones listed, 17% were seen once. The specimen sequenced was naive CD4+ T cells from blood. Receptors originate from a woman aged 18 to 35 in good health.

The chain couples TRBV6-1 to TRBJ2-1, with D possibly matching TRBD2 (6 bases). Trimming stripped 4 bases from V and 7 bases from J, with 20 bases between. There are 16 residues in the CDR3. Germline CDR1 is MNHNS and CDR2 is SASEGT. This chain's CDR3 is CASSVHGGPSLNEQFF. The CDR3 nucleotides are TGTGCCAGCAGTGTACATGGAGGGCCGTCCCTTAATGAGCAGTTCTTC.

The CDR3 nucleotides read TGCGCCAGCAGCCAACGAGGGGGGAGGGAGGGCTTAGCGGGATTCCGCTACGAGCAGTACTTC. It specifies CASSQRGGREGLAGFRYEQYF. The chain links TRBV4-3 to TRBJ2-7; the match to TRBD2 covers 8 bases. Germline CDR1 LGHNA, CDR2 YSLEER. The length of the CDR3 is 21 residues. The V gene end was trimmed by 2 bases and the J gene end by 3 bases; junction bases not matched to a gene: 24.